The 2 T cell receptor beta chains below all came from one sample that was sequenced in a study of blood T cell repertoires in COVID-19. Here immunoSEQ multiplex PCR was the method, and the copy in TCRdb shows in-frame clones only, minus some. Counted here are hundreds of thousands of clones, 86% occurring once; the ten biggest clones make up about 3.1%. The sequenced sample was PBMCs or T cells enriched from blood (not recorded which). The receptors shown here come from a woman aged 45 to 65 in a cohort exposed to, infected with or recovered from COVID-19 (not recorded which).

This clone turned up a few times. An end of the junction differs from the germline gene, which may be a read error. V gene TRBV7-2 combines with J gene TRBJ2-7; 7 bases agree with TRBD1. Germline values: CDR1 SGHTA, CDR2 FQGNSA. The length of the CDR3 is 14 residues. The CDR3 DNA reads as TGTGCCAGCAGCTTCGGACAGGATTCCTCCGAGCAGTACTTC. Protein sequence: CASSFGQDSSEQYF.

V is TRBV19 and J is TRBJ2-6; 7 bases are a match to TRBD2. Germline V CDR1 and CDR2: LNHDA, SQIVND (reference sequence). Trimming cost V 7 bases and J 0 bases; bases outside gene matches: 12. The CDR3 consists of 18 residues. The CDR3 is CASNPLIGRGSGANVLTF. DNA of the CDR3: TGTGCCAGTAACCCGCTGATTGGGAGGGGCTCTGGGGCCAACGTCCTGACTTTC.